This T cell receptor beta chain was identified during a study of a mutant IDH1 vaccine in newly diagnosed glioma. Turning to the study itself: Once 4-6 weeks had passed after radiotherapy alone, vaccination started, or it started with temozolomide cycles. The timing of visit V12 was week 35, and that of visit V13 was week 47.

This table comes from immunoSEQ multiplex PCR, and its TCRdb copy is limited to in-frame clones, with some not included. The sample consists of 45,000 or so clones, 80% to 85% of them appearing once. As to this clone: Antigen unknown.

Germline V gives CDR1 MDHEN, CDR2 SYDVKM. The CDR3 totals 14 residues. Trimming took 7 bases from V and 4 from J; bases not matched to a gene: 9. Time point of the sample: week 35, safety follow-up. The vaccine gave 300 ug of a 20-mer mutant IDH1 peptide subcutaneously per dose. The genes are TRBV28 and TRBJ2-5, with TRBD1 matching over 7 bases. This receptor was taken from a woman in her thirties or forties with glioma. Some clones in this sample may be carry-over from other donors' samples. Sequenced material: PBMCs, taken from a glioma patient whose treatment included an IDH1 peptide vaccine. The CDR3 bases are TGTGCCAGCAAAGGATTGAGGGGGCCAGAGACCCAGTACTTC. This translates into CASKGLRGPETQYF.